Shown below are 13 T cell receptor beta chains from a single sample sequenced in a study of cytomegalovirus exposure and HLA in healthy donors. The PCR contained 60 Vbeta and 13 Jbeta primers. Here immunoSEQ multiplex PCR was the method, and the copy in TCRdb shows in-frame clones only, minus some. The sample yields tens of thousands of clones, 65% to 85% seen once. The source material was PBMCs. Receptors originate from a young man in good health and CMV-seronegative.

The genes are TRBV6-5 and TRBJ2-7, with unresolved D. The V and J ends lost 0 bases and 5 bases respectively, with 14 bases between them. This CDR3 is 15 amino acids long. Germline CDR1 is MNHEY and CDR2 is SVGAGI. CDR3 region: CASSYSSGVENEQYF. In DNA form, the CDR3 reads TGTGCCAGCAGTTACTCGTCCGGTGTCGAAAACGAGCAGTACTTC.

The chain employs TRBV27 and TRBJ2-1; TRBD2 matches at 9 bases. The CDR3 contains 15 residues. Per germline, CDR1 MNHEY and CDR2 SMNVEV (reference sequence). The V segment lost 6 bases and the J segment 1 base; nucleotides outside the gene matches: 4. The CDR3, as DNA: TGTGCCAGCAGGGTGCGGGAGGGATCCTACAATGAGCAGTTCTTC. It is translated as CASRVREGSYNEQFF.

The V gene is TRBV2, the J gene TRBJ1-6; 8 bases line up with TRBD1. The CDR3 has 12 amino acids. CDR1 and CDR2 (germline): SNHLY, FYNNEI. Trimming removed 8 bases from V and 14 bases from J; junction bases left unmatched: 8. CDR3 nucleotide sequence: TGTGCCAGCGACAGGGGCCAAGAGGCCCTCCACTTT. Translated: CASDRGQEALHF.

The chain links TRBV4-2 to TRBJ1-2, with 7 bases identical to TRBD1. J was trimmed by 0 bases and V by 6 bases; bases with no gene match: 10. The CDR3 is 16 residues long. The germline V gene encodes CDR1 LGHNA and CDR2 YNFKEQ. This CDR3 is CASRSSGTASNYGYTF. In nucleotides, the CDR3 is TGTGCCAGCAGGAGTAGTGGGACAGCTTCTAACTATGGCTACACCTTC.

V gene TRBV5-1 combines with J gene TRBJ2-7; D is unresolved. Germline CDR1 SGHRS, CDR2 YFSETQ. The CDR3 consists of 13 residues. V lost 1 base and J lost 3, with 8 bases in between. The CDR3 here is CASSLLRNYEQYF. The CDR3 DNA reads TGCGCCAGCAGCTTGTTGCGGAACTACGAGCAGTACTTC.

The CDR3 DNA reads as TGTGCCAGCAGTTTATCGCTCGGGACAGGGTACTATGGCTACACCTTC. This encodes CASSLSLGTGYYGYTF. The rearrangement joins TRBV27 to TRBJ1-2, with 9 bases lining up with TRBD1. V lost 0 bases to trimming and J lost 3 bases; unmatched junction nucleotides: 5. This CDR3 contains 16 residues. Per germline, CDR1 MNHEY and CDR2 SMNVEV (reference sequence).

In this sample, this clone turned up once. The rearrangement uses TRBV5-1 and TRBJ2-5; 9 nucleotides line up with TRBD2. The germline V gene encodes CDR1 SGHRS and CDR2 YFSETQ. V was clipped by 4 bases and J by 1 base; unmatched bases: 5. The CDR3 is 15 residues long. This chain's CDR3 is CASSKPLAGQETQYF. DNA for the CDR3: TGCGCCAGCAGCAAACCACTAGCGGGCCAAGAGACCCAGTACTTC. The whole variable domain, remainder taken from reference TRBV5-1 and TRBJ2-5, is KAGVTQTPRYLIKTRGQQVTLSCSPISGHRSVSWYQQTPGQGLQFLFEYFSETQRNKGNFPGRFSGRQFSNSRSEMNVSTLELGDSALYLCASSKPLAGQETQYFGPGTRLLVL.

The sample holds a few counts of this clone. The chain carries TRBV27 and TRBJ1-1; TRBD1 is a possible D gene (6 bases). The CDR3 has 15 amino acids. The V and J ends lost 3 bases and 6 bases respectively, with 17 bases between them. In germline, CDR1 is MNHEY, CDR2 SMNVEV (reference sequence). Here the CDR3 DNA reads TGTGCCAGCAGTTTCGGGGGGCGTAGGCTCTCTGAAGCTTTCTTT. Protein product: CASSFGGRRLSEAFF.

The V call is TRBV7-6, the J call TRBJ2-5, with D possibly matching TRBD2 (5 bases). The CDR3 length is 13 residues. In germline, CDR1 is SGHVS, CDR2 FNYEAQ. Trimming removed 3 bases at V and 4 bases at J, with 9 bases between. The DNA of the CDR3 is TGTGCCAGCAGCTTTCGGGATGGAGAGACCCAGTACTTC. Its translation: CASSFRDGETQYF.

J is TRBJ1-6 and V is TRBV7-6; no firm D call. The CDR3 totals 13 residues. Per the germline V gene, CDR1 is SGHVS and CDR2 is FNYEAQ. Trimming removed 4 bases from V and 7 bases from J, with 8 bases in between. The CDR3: CASSYGVNSPLHF. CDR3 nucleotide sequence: TGTGCCAGCAGCTACGGGGTAAATTCACCCCTCCACTTT. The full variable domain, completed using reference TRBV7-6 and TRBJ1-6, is GAGVSQSPRYKVTKRGQDVALRCDPISGHVSLYWYRQALGQGPEFLTYFNYEAQQDKSGLPNDRFSAERPEGSISTLTIQRTEQRDSAMYRCASSYGVNSPLHFGNGTRLTVT.

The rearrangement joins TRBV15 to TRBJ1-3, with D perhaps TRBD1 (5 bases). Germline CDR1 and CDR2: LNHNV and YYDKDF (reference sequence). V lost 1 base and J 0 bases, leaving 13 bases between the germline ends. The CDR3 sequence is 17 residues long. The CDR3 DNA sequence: TGTGCCACCAGCAGAGTTTGGGGCCTCAGCTCTGGAAACACCATATATTTT. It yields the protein CATSRVWGLSSGNTIYF.

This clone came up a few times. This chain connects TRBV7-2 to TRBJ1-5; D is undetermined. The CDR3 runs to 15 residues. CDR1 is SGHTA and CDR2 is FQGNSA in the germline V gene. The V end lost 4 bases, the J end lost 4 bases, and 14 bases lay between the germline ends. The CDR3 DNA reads TGTGCCAGCAGCTCCTCCGGGAGGCCAAATCAGCCCCAGCATTTT. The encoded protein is CASSSSGRPNQPQHF.

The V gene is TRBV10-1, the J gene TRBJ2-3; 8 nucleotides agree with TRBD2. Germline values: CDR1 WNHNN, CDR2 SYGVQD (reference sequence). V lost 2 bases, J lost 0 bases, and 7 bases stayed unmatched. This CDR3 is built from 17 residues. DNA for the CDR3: TGCGCCAGCAGTGAGACCGGACTAGCCCTTAGCACAGATACGCAGTATTTT. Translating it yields CASSETGLALSTDTQYF.